A single sample is the source of the 30 T cell receptor beta chains below, sequenced in a study of blood T cell repertoires in COVID-19. The method was immunoSEQ multiplex PCR; TCRdb's version includes in-frame clones alone and lacks a portion of them. The table shows a few hundred thousand clones, with approximately 81% occurring only once. The sequenced material came from peripheral blood. The receptors here all came from a woman older than 75 with active or convalescent COVID-19.

V is TRBV2 and J is TRBJ2-7, with D possibly matching TRBD1 (6 bases). Germline V gene lookup returns CDR1 SNHLY and CDR2 FYNNEI. With 4 bases removed from V and 4 bases from J, the gap between germline ends came to 17 bases. CDR3 length equals 15 residues. The CDR3 region has the DNA TGTGCCAGCAGTGTAAATTCCGGGACACTTTACGAGCAGTACTTC. Amino acids: CASSVNSGTLYEQYF.

This chain uses TRBV3-1 (or the pseudogene TRBV3-2) with TRBJ2-7, with 9 bases fitting TRBD1. The CDR3 runs 16 residues. After removal of 4 bases from V and 6 bases from J, the junction contained 13 bases not matched to a gene. The germline gives CDR1 LGHDT, CDR2 YNNKEL (reference sequence). The CDR3 loop reads CASSLTTGGIRAEQYF. The CDR3 DNA is TGTGCCAGCAGCCTTACGACAGGGGGGATTCGGGCCGAGCAGTACTTC.

This sequence joins TRBV19 and TRBJ1-4; 11 bases match TRBD1. There are 15 residues in the CDR3. Germline trimming cut 3 bases from V and 7 bases from J; bases unmatched to any gene: 4. Germline CDR1 and CDR2: LNHDA and SQIVND (reference sequence). The CDR3 nucleotides read TGTGCCAGTAGTATCCGGACAGGGGGCGGTGAAAAACTGTTTTTT. Protein product: CASSIRTGGGEKLFF.

V and J are TRBV7-9 and TRBJ2-1; possible D gene TRBD2, 7 bases. Trimming removed 8 bases at V and 0 bases at J, with 11 bases between. The CDR3 loop spans 14 amino acids. Germline V gene lookup returns CDR1 SEHNR and CDR2 FQNEAQ (reference sequence). The CDR3 protein is CASDGGRSYNEQFF. CDR3 nucleotide sequence: TGTGCCAGCGACGGGGGGCGCTCCTACAATGAGCAGTTCTTC. The whole variable domain, filled in from reference TRBV7-9 and TRBJ2-1, reads DTGVSQNPRHKITKRGQNVTFRCDPISEHNRLYWYRQTLGQGPEFLTYFQNEAQLEKSRLLSDRFSAERPKGSFSTLEIQRTEQGDSAMYLCASDGGRSYNEQFFGPGTRLTVL.

The chain has TRBV24-1 and TRBJ2-2, with 7 positions matching TRBD1. Unmatched junction bases numbered 6, after V lost 10 bases and J lost 5 bases. The CDR3 runs to 13 residues. Germline assignment: CDR1 KGHDR and CDR2 SFDVKD. The CDR3 nucleotides read TGTGCCACAGGGACAGACAAAACCGGGGAGCTGTTTTTT. This translates into CATGTDKTGELFF.

This clone came up once. The chain combines TRBV9 with TRBJ2-2; a possible D gene is TRBD2 (5 bases). The V end lost 0 bases, the J end lost 1 base, and 10 bases lay between the germline ends. Germline V gives CDR1 SGDLS, CDR2 YYNGEE. There are 16 residues in the CDR3. The CDR3 DNA is TGTGCCAGCAGCGTAGGCAGGAGGCTGAACACCGGGGAGCTGTTTTTT. Translation: CASSVGRRLNTGELFF.

This clone was recorded once. This chain uses TRBV5-4 with TRBJ2-6; D call uncertain. This CDR3 contains 14 residues. The V and J ends lost 3 bases and 0 bases respectively, with 4 bases between them. Germline-derived CDR1 and CDR2 are SGHNT and YYREEE (reference sequence). DNA for the CDR3: TGTGCCAGCAGCTCGGGCTCTGGGGCCAACGTCCTGACTTTC. Translated, it gives CASSSGSGANVLTF.

This sequence joins TRBV4-2 and TRBJ2-2; D not resolved. V shed 2 bases and J shed 2 bases, with 6 bases lying between them. This CDR3 is built from 14 residues. CDR1 is LGHNA, CDR2 YNFKEQ, per germline. The CDR3 loop is CASSQYSNTGELFF. In DNA form, the CDR3 reads TGTGCCAGCAGCCAATATAGCAACACCGGGGAGCTGTTTTTT.

V gene TRBV5-1 combines with J gene TRBJ2-1, with no clear D. CDR1 and CDR2 from the germline V gene are SGHRS and YFSETQ. V lost 0 bases and J 0 bases, leaving 7 bases between the germline ends. The CDR3 is 15 residues long. CDR3 DNA: TGCGCCAGCAGCTTGGTTTCCCACTCCTACAATGAGCAGTTCTTC. Protein sequence: CASSLVSHSYNEQFF.

The chain couples TRBV7-8 to TRBJ1-3, with 7 positions matching TRBD1. Germline assignment: CDR1 SGHVS and CDR2 FQNEAQ. The V segment lost 3 bases and the J segment 2 bases; nucleotides outside the gene matches: 7. The CDR3 sequence is 16 residues long. CDR3 sequence reads: CASSFTRQGTGNTIYF. The CDR3 coding sequence is TGTGCCAGCAGCTTCACCCGACAGGGAACTGGAAACACCATATATTTT.

This chain links TRBV6-5 with TRBJ2-3; 9 bases align to TRBD1. The ends lost 0 bases at V and 3 bases at J; junction bases unmatched: 1. CDR1 MNHEY and CDR2 SVGAGI come from the germline V gene. This CDR3 has 15 amino acids. The CDR3 region has the DNA TGTGCCAGCAGTTACTCTGGACAGGGGACAGATACGCAGTATTTT. It specifies CASSYSGQGTDTQYF.

This clone was counted between two and nine times. V usage is TRBV29-1 and J usage is TRBJ2-1; perhaps TRBD2 as D (7 bases). The germline gives CDR1 SQVTM, CDR2 ANQGSEA. There are 16 residues in the CDR3. V was pared by 0 bases and J by 4 bases, with 16 bases between. The CDR3 DNA sequence: TGCAGCGTTGAAGATACCGGGGGGCGAGGGTACAATGAGCAGTTCTTC. It yields the protein CSVEDTGGRGYNEQFF.

This clone rates as medium-sized. This chain joins TRBV9 and TRBJ2-1, with a tentative D call TRBD2 (5 bases). CDR1 and CDR2 from the germline V gene are SGDLS and YYNGEE. CDR3 length equals 15 residues. Trimming removed 0 bases from V and 0 bases from J, with 7 bases in between. CDR3: CASSVAGISYNEQFF. CDR3 in DNA: TGTGCCAGCAGCGTAGCGGGGATCTCCTACAATGAGCAGTTCTTC.

This rearrangement joins TRBV7-6 to TRBJ2-5; a possible D gene is TRBD1 (5 bases). The V gene's germline CDR1 is SGHVS and CDR2 FNYEAQ. This CDR3 is built from 16 residues. V dropped 1 base and J dropped 4 bases, with 16 bases sitting between them. The CDR3 bases are TGTGCCAGCAGCTTAGGTCTCCAGGGAATAGGAGAGACCCAGTACTTC. This codes for CASSLGLQGIGETQYF.

The chain recombines TRBV6-5 with TRBJ2-7; 9 bases map to TRBD1. Germline loops: CDR1 MNHEY, CDR2 SVGAGI. This CDR3 has 14 amino acids. J gave up 0 bases and V 6 bases, and 3 bases lay outside the gene matches. The CDR3 region has the DNA TGTGCCAGCAGCGGGACAGGGAACTCCTACGAGCAGTACTTC. Protein sequence: CASSGTGNSYEQYF.

V and J are TRBV4-3 and TRBJ2-5; D not certain. Germline lookup yields CDR1 LGHNA and CDR2 YSLEER. The V gene lost 0 bases and the J gene lost 4 bases, with 12 bases spanning the gap. This CDR3 has 15 amino acids. CDR3 region: CASSQDLTAGETQYF. The CDR3 nucleotides are TGCGCCAGCAGCCAAGATCTTACAGCCGGAGAGACCCAGTACTTC.

The chain is built from TRBV7-9 and TRBJ1-1; 9 bases are a match to TRBD1. V lost 5 bases to trimming and J lost 0 bases; unmatched junction nucleotides: 10. The CDR3 is made up of 17 amino acids. CDR1 is SEHNR, CDR2 FQNEAQ, per germline (reference sequence). Written as DNA, the CDR3 is TGTGCCAGCAGCCGCCGGGACAGGGATGGGGTGAACACTGAAGCTTTCTTT. Encoded protein: CASSRRDRDGVNTEAFF.

This chain connects TRBV3-1 (or the pseudogene TRBV3-2) to TRBJ2-5, with TRBD2 matching over 9 bases. CDR3 length equals 16 residues. Germline loops: CDR1 LGHDT, CDR2 YNNKEL (reference sequence). V was clipped by 3 bases and J by 3 bases; unmatched bases: 8. For the CDR3, the DNA is TGTGCCAGCAGCCACTGGGGCGGGAGGGTGGAAGAGACCCAGTACTTC. Translating it yields CASSHWGGRVEETQYF.

The chain carries TRBV6-1 and TRBJ1-4, with 8 positions matching TRBD1. J was trimmed by 0 bases and V by 0 bases; bases with no gene match: 6. The CDR3 totals 18 residues. CDR1 is MNHNS and CDR2 is SASEGT in the germline V gene. The CDR3 bases are TGTGCCAGCAGTGAAGCGTCGGCAGGGGGCGCAACTAATGAAAAACTGTTTTTT. It encodes CASSEASAGGATNEKLFF.

V gene TRBV19 combines with J gene TRBJ2-7; D perhaps matches TRBD1 (6 bases). Trimming cost V 9 bases and J 3 bases, with 12 bases left between them. CDR1 and CDR2 (germline): LNHDA, SQIVND (reference sequence). This CDR3 is built from 12 residues. The CDR3 spells CARPTGIYEQYF. CDR3 nucleotides: TGTGCCAGACCCACAGGGATCTACGAGCAGTACTTC. The whole variable domain, remainder taken from reference TRBV19 and TRBJ2-7, is DGGITQSPKYLFRKEGQNVTLSCEQNLNHDAMYWYRQDPGQGLRLIYYSQIVNDFQKGDIAEGYSVSREKKESFPLTVTSAQKNPTAFYLCARPTGIYEQYFGPGTRLTVT.

V and J are TRBV7-2 and TRBJ2-3; 7 bases map to TRBD1. The CDR3 spans 14 residues. In germline, CDR1 is SGHTA, CDR2 FQGNSA. V dropped 4 bases and J dropped 3; count of bases not matched to a gene: 4. CDR3 bases: TGTGCCAGCAGCTCGACAGGGTTTACAGATACGCAGTATTTT. As protein: CASSSTGFTDTQYF.

The V call is TRBV4-1, the J call TRBJ2-3, with 10 bases that match TRBD1. The CDR3 has 18 residues. From germline, CDR1 is MGHRA and CDR2 YSYEKL. The ends lost 4 bases at V and 1 base at J; junction bases unmatched: 11. The CDR3 protein is CASSRDPTGGLGTDTQYF. The CDR3 DNA reads TGCGCCAGCAGCCGCGACCCGACAGGGGGCCTTGGCACAGATACGCAGTATTTT.

The chain is built from TRBV5-1 and TRBJ2-5; 7 positions match TRBD1. The CDR3 is 16 residues long. J lost 5 bases, V lost 2 bases, and 12 bases had no gene match. Per the germline V gene, CDR1 is SGHRS and CDR2 is YFSETQ. CDR3 sequence: CASSLQGPSVGETQYF. As DNA, the CDR3 is TGCGCCAGCAGCTTACAGGGGCCATCCGTGGGGGAGACCCAGTACTTC.

The genes are TRBV2 and TRBJ2-5; D might be TRBD1 (5 bases). Trimming took 6 bases from V and 1 from J, leaving 15 bases between them. This CDR3 spans 15 amino acids. Germline CDR1 reads SNHLY; CDR2 reads FYNNEI. The CDR3 coding sequence is TGTGCCAGCAGGCCAGGGCCTAAATTCCAAGAGACCCAGTACTTC. Encoded protein: CASRPGPKFQETQYF.

The chain has TRBV9 and TRBJ1-5; D remains ambiguous. CDR3 length: 13 residues. The V and J ends lost 4 bases and 4 bases respectively, with 9 bases between them. Germline V gene lookup returns CDR1 SGDLS and CDR2 YYNGEE. CDR3 loop: CASSYQWNQPQHF. The CDR3 nucleotides read TGTGCCAGCAGCTACCAGTGGAATCAGCCCCAGCATTTT.

A remark on this clone: The junction differs from germline at one of its ends, possibly a read error. The V call is TRBV7-7, the J call TRBJ1-2; TRBD1 is a possible D gene (6 bases). The CDR3 length is 15 residues. Germline CDR1 and CDR2: SSHAT and FNYEAQ (reference sequence). The CDR3 nucleotides are TGTGCTAGCAGCCCGTTACAGGGTTTCAACTATGGCTACACCTTC. Residues: CASSPLQGFNYGYTF.

This clone was seen only a few times. The DNA of the CDR3 is TGTGCCAGCTCACCCGCGGGCCCGGGAGCAAACAATGAGCAGTTCTTC. Protein: CASSPAGPGANNEQFF. V and J are TRBV18 and TRBJ2-1; D is perhaps TRBD2 (6 bases). Trimming stripped 3 bases from V and 5 bases from J, with 17 bases between. The germline CDR1 and CDR2 sequences are KGHSH and LQKENI. This CDR3 has 16 residues. Using reference TRBV18 and TRBJ2-1 for the parts outside the CDR3, the full variable domain is NAGVMQNPRHLVRRRGQEARLRCSPMKGHSHVYWYRQLPEEGLKFMVYLQKENIIDESGMPKERFSAEFPKEGPSILRIQQVVRGDSAAYFCASSPAGPGANNEQFFGPGTRLTVL.

The CDR3 nucleotides read TGTGCCTGGAGCGGGTCAGATACGCAGTATTTT. Amino acids: CAWSGSDTQYF. The gene calls are TRBV30 and TRBJ2-3, with unresolved D. The CDR3 spans 11 residues. The V gene's germline CDR1 is GTSNPN and CDR2 SVGIG (reference sequence). V dropped 3 bases and J dropped 4 bases, with 5 bases sitting between them.

V gene TRBV4-1 combines with J gene TRBJ2-1; weak D call: TRBD1 (6 bases). The length of the CDR3 is 14 residues. CDR1 and CDR2 (germline): MGHRA, YSYEKL. V shed 9 bases and J shed 0 bases, with 12 bases lying between them. The CDR3 here is CASTRGSSYNEQFF. The CDR3 nucleotides are TGCGCCAGTACGAGGGGGAGCTCCTACAATGAGCAGTTCTTC.

This rearrangement joins TRBV6-5 to TRBJ1-5, with 8 bases matching TRBD1. Germline CDR1 MNHEY, CDR2 SVGAGI. J lost 9 bases, V lost 2 bases, and 6 bases had no gene match. CDR3 length: 14 amino acids. CDR3 in DNA: TGTGCCAGCAGTTACAAGGACAGGGATTGGCCCCAGCATTTT. Its translation is CASSYKDRDWPQHF.